This TCR beta chain stems from a study of human T cells and chemical hapten exposure. This clonotype was found a few times. CDR1 and CDR2 (germline): MNHEY, SVGEGT. The CDR3 runs to 12 residues. As the library was built, unique molecular identifiers were attached to individual cDNA molecules. A single record per CDR3 protein comes from TCRdb applying MiXCR to the RACE reads. The sample has 95,000 to 150,000 distinct CDR3 sequences, roughly 15% seen once; the top ten hold about 0.85%. Time point of the sample: patch test 1, 2 weeks after DPC sensitization. Treatment reported: therapeutic diphenylcyclopropenone sensitization with weekly scalp DPC. Whole blood that had not been fractionated was the source of extracted total RNA.

The clonotype was recovered from a man younger than 30 with alopecia areata. Some clones in this sample may be carry-over from other donors' samples. The sequencing used whole blood, collected in connection with sensitization to the hapten diphenylcyclopropenone (DPC). The chain is built from TRBV6-2 or TRBV6-3 and TRBJ2-7; possible D gene TRBD1, 6 bases. The CDR3 loop is CASSSNTGTIHV. The CDR3 DNA reads as TGTGCCAGCAGTTCAAACACCGGGACAATTCACGTC.